The 21 T cell receptor beta chains in this list originate from one sample, sequenced in a study of cytomegalovirus exposure and HLA in healthy donors. Researchers ran the PCR with 60 Vbeta and 13 Jbeta primers. TCRdb keeps only in-frame clones here, not all; method: immunoSEQ multiplex PCR. The data contain roughly 120,000 clones, 70% to 80% of them singletons. The sample was PBMCs. The receptors here all came from a man aged 25 to 40 in good health and CMV-seropositive.

The chain uses TRBV6-6 and TRBJ2-7, with TRBD1 matching over 9 bases. This CDR3 has 15 amino acids. With V trimmed by 5 bases and J by 7 bases, 12 bases remained unmatched. Germline assignment: CDR1 MNHNY and CDR2 SVGAGI (reference sequence). In nucleotides, the CDR3 is TGTGCCAGCAGTCAGCCGGGACAGGGTCTGGGTGAGCAGTACTTC. The encoded protein is CASSQPGQGLGEQYF.

This clone came up a few times. The chain links TRBV11-3 to TRBJ1-1, with 8 bases lining up with TRBD1. Germline-derived CDR1 and CDR2 are SGHNT and YENEEA. After removal of 6 bases from V and 5 bases from J, the junction contained 5 bases not matched to a gene. This CDR3 spans 13 amino acids. CDR3 sequence (DNA): TGTGCCAGCAGGGCCCAGGGGGCAACTGAAGCTTTCTTT. This gives the protein CASRAQGATEAFF.

The chain couples TRBV5-1 to TRBJ1-2; 7 positions match TRBD1. This CDR3 contains 12 residues. Germline CDR1 and CDR2: SGHRS and YFSETQ. V shed 7 bases, J shed 5 bases, and the junction held 5 bases outside the gene matches. CDR3 sequence reads: CASSRDSYGYTF. The CDR3 coding sequence is TGCGCCAGCTCCAGGGACAGTTATGGCTACACCTTC.

Only a few counts were recorded for this clone. The chain is built from TRBV6-4 and TRBJ2-3, with TRBD1 matching 7 bases. Germline values: CDR1 MRHNA, CDR2 SNTAGT. J was trimmed by 2 bases and V by 3 bases; bases with no gene match: 5. The CDR3 consists of 15 residues. CDR3 residues: CASSEGQDHTDTQYF. The CDR3 coding sequence is TGTGCCAGCAGTGAAGGACAGGACCACACAGATACGCAGTATTTT.

The chain combines TRBV19 with TRBJ1-6; D is uncertain. In germline, CDR1 is LNHDA, CDR2 SQIVND (reference sequence). V was trimmed by 3 bases and J by 10 bases, leaving 16 bases between them. This CDR3 is 15 amino acids long. CDR3 DNA sequence: TGTGCCAGTAGTATTTTGGGGTCAGGAGGGTCACCCCTCCACTTT. Amino acids: CASSILGSGGSPLHF.

The V and J genes are TRBV30 and TRBJ1-2; TRBD1 matches at 10 bases. This CDR3 is built from 14 residues. Trimming took 2 bases from V and 3 from J; bases not matched to a gene: 3. The V gene's germline CDR1 is GTSNPN and CDR2 SVGIG (reference sequence). CDR3: CAWSSGTGDYGYTF. CDR3 in DNA: TGTGCCTGGAGTTCCGGGACAGGGGACTATGGCTACACCTTC.

The rearrangement joins TRBV2 to TRBJ2-5; TRBD1 might be the D (7 bases). The J call may be in error: the DNA end matches TRBJ2-7 better. The CDR3 is 14 residues long. Germline CDR1 and CDR2: SNHLY and FYNNEI. The CDR3 sequence is CASSDQGGLNEQYF. DNA for the CDR3: TGTGCCAGCAGTGACCAGGGGGGTTTGAACGAGCAGTACTTC.

This sequence joins TRBV10-3 and TRBJ2-3, with D tentatively TRBD2 (7 bases). CDR1 and CDR2 (germline): ENHRY, SYGVKD. The CDR3 is 15 residues long. Trimming removed 6 bases from V and 6 bases from J, with 19 bases in between. CDR3 protein: CAISAGGGGDDTQYF. The DNA for the CDR3 is TGTGCCATCAGCGCCGGCGGGGGCGGGGACGATACGCAGTATTTT.

Worth noting for this clone: The same CDR3 arises from other DNA sequences in this sample as well. The V and J genes are TRBV29-1 and TRBJ2-3; 10 bases align to TRBD1. The J segment lost 4 bases and the V segment lost 7 bases, leaving 2 bases of the junction unmatched. Germline CDR1 reads SQVTM; CDR2 reads ANQGSEA. This CDR3 has 12 amino acids. In nucleotides, the CDR3 is TGCAGCGGGACAGGGGGGGCAGATACGCAGTATTTT. It is translated as CSGTGGADTQYF.

The gene calls are TRBV19 and TRBJ1-5, with D possibly matching TRBD2 (6 bases). The J call may be wrong; the DNA end is better matched by TRBJ2-3. Germline CDR1 is LNHDA and CDR2 is SQIVND (reference sequence). This CDR3 is built from 14 residues. The CDR3 bases are TGTGCCAGTAGTATTACCGGGGGTAGCCAGCCCCAGTATTTT. Its protein product is CASSITGGSQPQYF.

This chain joins TRBV29-1 and TRBJ2-3; 7 positions match TRBD1. J gave up 4 bases and V 4 bases, and 2 bases lay outside the gene matches. This CDR3 region has 12 residues. Germline CDR1 is SQVTM and CDR2 is ANQGSEA. DNA for the CDR3: TGCAGCGTTGCAGGGGGACCAGATACGCAGTATTTT. Translation: CSVAGGPDTQYF.

The V gene is TRBV5-1, the J gene TRBJ2-5, with 8 bases identical to TRBD1. Trimming took 0 bases from V and 1 from J; bases not matched to a gene: 5. Germline V gives CDR1 SGHRS, CDR2 YFSETQ. This CDR3 comprises 16 residues. The CDR3 reads CASSLGQGAPQETQYF. The CDR3 region has the DNA TGCGCCAGCAGCTTGGGCCAGGGGGCGCCCCAAGAGACCCAGTACTTC.

The V and J genes are TRBV7-8 and TRBJ2-7; D is perhaps TRBD1 (7 bases). CDR1 and CDR2 (germline): SGHVS, FQNEAQ. The ends were cut back, 1 base at V and 1 base at J, with 11 bases in the middle. The CDR3 totals 15 residues. This CDR3 reads CASSLGPGGSYEQYF. The CDR3 nucleotides are TGTGCCAGCAGCTTAGGGCCAGGGGGGTCCTACGAGCAGTACTTC.

The chain couples TRBV18 to TRBJ1-2; the D is unclear. This CDR3 is built from 15 residues. Germline CDR1 is KGHSH and CDR2 is LQKENI. Between the trimmed V and J ends, which lost 4 bases and 1 base, there was a span of 13 bases. The CDR3 region has the DNA TGTGCCAGCTCACTCGAGTCTAGAGTTAACTATGGCTACACCTTC. Translated, it gives CASSLESRVNYGYTF.

The V call is TRBV12-5, the J call TRBJ2-2; the D gene is possibly TRBD2 (5 bases). CDR3 size: 17 residues. V was cut by 0 bases and J by 5 bases, with 16 bases left in between. In germline, CDR1 is LGHNT, CDR2 FRNRAP. DNA for the CDR3: TGTGCTAGTGGTTTGGTACCTAGACTAAAAGGGACCGGGGAGCTGTTTTTT. Translated, it gives CASGLVPRLKGTGELFF.

To note about this clone: The junction does not match germline at one end; this may be a read error. This chain links TRBV7-9 with TRBJ1-1, with no clear D. The CDR3 length is 17 residues. The germline gives CDR1 SEHNR, CDR2 FQNEAQ (reference sequence). CDR3 sequence reads: CSSSPLPFEGGGTEAFF. DNA of the CDR3: TGTTCCAGCAGCCCCCTCCCCTTTGAGGGCGGAGGCACTGAAGCTTTCTTT.

The CDR3 region is CASSLGGDSLQSEQYF. The CDR3 nucleotides read TGCGCCAGCAGCTTGGGGGGGGACTCCCTCCAAAGCGAGCAGTACTTC. The J gene is TRBJ2-7, the V gene TRBV5-1; perhaps TRBD2 as D (6 bases). Germline lookup yields CDR1 SGHRS and CDR2 YFSETQ. CDR3 length: 16 residues. V lost 0 bases and J lost 6, with 19 bases in between.

The chain has TRBV9 and TRBJ2-1; TRBD2 matches 9 bases. There are 16 residues in the CDR3. Germline assignment: CDR1 SGDLS and CDR2 YYNGEE. Losses at the gene ends were 3 bases for V and 5 bases for J; bases not matched to a gene: 9. The CDR3 spells CASSAQRGAYDNEQFF. The CDR3 DNA reads as TGTGCCAGCAGCGCACAGCGGGGGGCCTACGACAATGAGCAGTTCTTC.

The chain has TRBV11-3 and TRBJ2-5; a possible D gene is TRBD1 (6 bases). Trimming removed 2 bases at V and 2 bases at J, with 9 bases between. Germline V gene data show CDR1 as SGHNT and CDR2 as YENEEA. The CDR3 consists of 14 residues. The CDR3 sequence is CASSLNQGQETQYF. The CDR3 nucleotides read TGTGCCAGCAGCTTAAACCAGGGGCAAGAGACCCAGTACTTC.

As for this clone: The same CDR3 is also encoded by other DNA sequences in this sample. This chain connects TRBV6-1 to TRBJ2-3; 11 bases match TRBD2. The length of the CDR3 is 15 residues. Germline CDR1 reads MNHNS; CDR2 reads SASEGT. V dropped 0 bases and J dropped 6; count of bases not matched to a gene: 2. Here the CDR3 reads CASSEASGGVDTQYF. CDR3 coding DNA: TGTGCCAGCAGTGAAGCTAGCGGGGGGGTGGATACGCAGTATTTT.

The chain is built from TRBV4-2 and TRBJ2-7, with D possibly TRBD1 on 5 matching bases. The CDR3 has 13 amino acids. The V gene lost 2 bases and the J gene lost 5 bases, with 10 bases spanning the gap. Germline V gives CDR1 LGHNA, CDR2 YNFKEQ. The CDR3 loop is CASSQPPRDEQYF. The CDR3 DNA reads as TGTGCCAGCAGCCAACCCCCCAGGGACGAGCAGTACTTC.